This T cell receptor (beta chain) was sequenced in a study of shared clonotypes between healthy human individuals. Positively selected for CCR7, the CD45RO-negative cells used as naive CD8 cells excluded terminally differentiated effector memory CD45RA+ cells. This clone was seen once. This CDR3 comprises 15 residues. V lost 0 bases and J lost 4, with 13 bases in between. Per germline, CDR1 LGHNA and CDR2 YNFKEQ. The run depth of the assay was deep. TCRdb keeps only in-frame clones here, not all; method: immunoSEQ multiplex PCR. The data contain under 1 million clones, roughly 96% of them singletons. Sequencing was carried out using naive CD8+ T cells sorted from blood. This rearrangement joins TRBV4-2 to TRBJ2-7; D may be TRBD1 or TRBD2 (5 bases each). This TCR came from a man aged 25-45 years in good health. CDR3 protein: CASSQEGTGRYEQYF. The CDR3 nucleotides are TGTGCCAGCAGCCAAGAAGGAACGGGACGGTACGAGCAGTACTTC.